This TCR beta chain is drawn from a study of cytomegalovirus exposure and HLA in healthy donors. V dropped 4 bases and J dropped 0; count of bases not matched to a gene: 9. The CDR3 spans 18 residues. Per the germline V gene, CDR1 is SEHNR and CDR2 is FQNEAQ (reference sequence). The PCR used 60 Vbeta and 13 Jbeta primers. Measured with immunoSEQ multiplex PCR; TCRdb has only the in-frame clones, and not every one. The sample contains approximately 90,000 clones, approximately 76% of which appear only once. The sequenced sample was PBMCs. The source is a male donor in good health and CMV-seronegative. The rearrangement links TRBV7-9 to TRBJ1-6, with TRBD1 matching over 7 bases. The CDR3 region has the DNA TGTGCCAGCAGCTCCCCCCCGGGACAGAGCTCCTATAATTCACCCCTCCACTTT. As protein: CASSSPPGQSSYNSPLHF.